This entry features one TCR beta chain sequence. Its cognate antigen is unknown. The entry originates in a study of OX40 agonist ivuxolimab in advanced cancers. Study context: At doses from 0.01 to 10 mg/kg, patients were given intravenous ivuxolimab every 2 weeks. Findings and limits, study-wide: At 0.1 to 3.0 mg/kg and by week 6, clonal expansion occurred in CD4+ and CD8+ blood T cells. Expanded clones were, on average, more numerous among CD8+ T cells than CD4+.

TCRdb keeps only in-frame clones here, not all; method: immunoSEQ multiplex PCR. This table holds tens of thousands of clones, over 60% found once. This receptor was obtained from an adult with an advanced solid tumor such as melanoma, head and neck, liver or kidney cancer. Sequencing used CD4+ or CD8+ T cells sorted from blood, obtained in a trial of the OX40 agonist ivuxolimab.

CDR3 loop: CASSDQGRRTEAFF. DNA for the CDR3: TGCGCCAGCAGTGATCAGGGGAGAAGGACTGAAGCTTTCTTT. The rearrangement uses TRBV10-1 and TRBJ1-1; weak D call: TRBD1 (6 bases). Germline V gene sequence: CDR1 WNHNN, CDR2 SYGVQD (reference sequence). The CDR3 is 14 amino acids. Deletions cut 3 bases from V and 5 bases from J, with 13 bases between.